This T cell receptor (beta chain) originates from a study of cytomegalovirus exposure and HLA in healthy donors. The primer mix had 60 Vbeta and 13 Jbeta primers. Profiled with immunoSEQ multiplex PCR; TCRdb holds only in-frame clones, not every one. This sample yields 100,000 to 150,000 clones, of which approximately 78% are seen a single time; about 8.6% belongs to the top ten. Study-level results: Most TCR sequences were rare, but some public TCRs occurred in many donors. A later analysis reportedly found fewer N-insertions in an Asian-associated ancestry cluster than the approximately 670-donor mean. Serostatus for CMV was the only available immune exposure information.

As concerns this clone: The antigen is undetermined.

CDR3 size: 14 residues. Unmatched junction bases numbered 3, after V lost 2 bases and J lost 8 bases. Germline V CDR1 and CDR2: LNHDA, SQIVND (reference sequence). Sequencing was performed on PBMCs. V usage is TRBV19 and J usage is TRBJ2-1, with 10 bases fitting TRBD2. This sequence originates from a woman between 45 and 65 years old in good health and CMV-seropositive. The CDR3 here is CASSILAGVYEQFF. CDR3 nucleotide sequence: TGTGCCAGTAGTATACTAGCGGGGGTCTATGAGCAGTTCTTC. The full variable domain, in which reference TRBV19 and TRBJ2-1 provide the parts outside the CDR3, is DGGITQSPKYLFRKEGQNVTLSCEQNLNHDAMYWYRQDPGQGLRLIYYSQIVNDFQKGDIAEGYSVSREKKESFPLTVTSAQKNPTAFYLCASSILAGVYEQFFGPGTRLTVL.